The sample holds a few counts of the clone carrying this T cell receptor (beta chain). This CDR3 is built from 13 residues. V lost 7 bases, J lost 8 bases, and 10 bases stayed unmatched. CDR1 SNHLY and CDR2 FYNNEI come from the germline V gene. These data are taken from a study of blood T cell repertoires in COVID-19. How the authors handled the data: Amplified reference gene primers provided the basis for estimating nucleated cell counts. TCRdb's copy holds only in-frame clones and misses some; the assay was immunoSEQ multiplex PCR. V, J and clone size derive from that table, while D and trimming were established from the DNA sequence. The table has around 250,000 clones, 70% to 90% seen once. Across 24 US areas, participants ranged in age from about 18 to 100 years.

The chain is built from TRBV2 and TRBJ2-5; 7 positions match TRBD1. This receptor was identified in a woman between 45 and 65 years old who had recovered from COVID-19. Sequenced material: PBMCs or T cells enriched from blood (not recorded which). The CDR3 DNA sequence: TGTGCCAGCATTACAACAGGGGACCCTACCCAGTACTTC. It specifies CASITTGDPTQYF.